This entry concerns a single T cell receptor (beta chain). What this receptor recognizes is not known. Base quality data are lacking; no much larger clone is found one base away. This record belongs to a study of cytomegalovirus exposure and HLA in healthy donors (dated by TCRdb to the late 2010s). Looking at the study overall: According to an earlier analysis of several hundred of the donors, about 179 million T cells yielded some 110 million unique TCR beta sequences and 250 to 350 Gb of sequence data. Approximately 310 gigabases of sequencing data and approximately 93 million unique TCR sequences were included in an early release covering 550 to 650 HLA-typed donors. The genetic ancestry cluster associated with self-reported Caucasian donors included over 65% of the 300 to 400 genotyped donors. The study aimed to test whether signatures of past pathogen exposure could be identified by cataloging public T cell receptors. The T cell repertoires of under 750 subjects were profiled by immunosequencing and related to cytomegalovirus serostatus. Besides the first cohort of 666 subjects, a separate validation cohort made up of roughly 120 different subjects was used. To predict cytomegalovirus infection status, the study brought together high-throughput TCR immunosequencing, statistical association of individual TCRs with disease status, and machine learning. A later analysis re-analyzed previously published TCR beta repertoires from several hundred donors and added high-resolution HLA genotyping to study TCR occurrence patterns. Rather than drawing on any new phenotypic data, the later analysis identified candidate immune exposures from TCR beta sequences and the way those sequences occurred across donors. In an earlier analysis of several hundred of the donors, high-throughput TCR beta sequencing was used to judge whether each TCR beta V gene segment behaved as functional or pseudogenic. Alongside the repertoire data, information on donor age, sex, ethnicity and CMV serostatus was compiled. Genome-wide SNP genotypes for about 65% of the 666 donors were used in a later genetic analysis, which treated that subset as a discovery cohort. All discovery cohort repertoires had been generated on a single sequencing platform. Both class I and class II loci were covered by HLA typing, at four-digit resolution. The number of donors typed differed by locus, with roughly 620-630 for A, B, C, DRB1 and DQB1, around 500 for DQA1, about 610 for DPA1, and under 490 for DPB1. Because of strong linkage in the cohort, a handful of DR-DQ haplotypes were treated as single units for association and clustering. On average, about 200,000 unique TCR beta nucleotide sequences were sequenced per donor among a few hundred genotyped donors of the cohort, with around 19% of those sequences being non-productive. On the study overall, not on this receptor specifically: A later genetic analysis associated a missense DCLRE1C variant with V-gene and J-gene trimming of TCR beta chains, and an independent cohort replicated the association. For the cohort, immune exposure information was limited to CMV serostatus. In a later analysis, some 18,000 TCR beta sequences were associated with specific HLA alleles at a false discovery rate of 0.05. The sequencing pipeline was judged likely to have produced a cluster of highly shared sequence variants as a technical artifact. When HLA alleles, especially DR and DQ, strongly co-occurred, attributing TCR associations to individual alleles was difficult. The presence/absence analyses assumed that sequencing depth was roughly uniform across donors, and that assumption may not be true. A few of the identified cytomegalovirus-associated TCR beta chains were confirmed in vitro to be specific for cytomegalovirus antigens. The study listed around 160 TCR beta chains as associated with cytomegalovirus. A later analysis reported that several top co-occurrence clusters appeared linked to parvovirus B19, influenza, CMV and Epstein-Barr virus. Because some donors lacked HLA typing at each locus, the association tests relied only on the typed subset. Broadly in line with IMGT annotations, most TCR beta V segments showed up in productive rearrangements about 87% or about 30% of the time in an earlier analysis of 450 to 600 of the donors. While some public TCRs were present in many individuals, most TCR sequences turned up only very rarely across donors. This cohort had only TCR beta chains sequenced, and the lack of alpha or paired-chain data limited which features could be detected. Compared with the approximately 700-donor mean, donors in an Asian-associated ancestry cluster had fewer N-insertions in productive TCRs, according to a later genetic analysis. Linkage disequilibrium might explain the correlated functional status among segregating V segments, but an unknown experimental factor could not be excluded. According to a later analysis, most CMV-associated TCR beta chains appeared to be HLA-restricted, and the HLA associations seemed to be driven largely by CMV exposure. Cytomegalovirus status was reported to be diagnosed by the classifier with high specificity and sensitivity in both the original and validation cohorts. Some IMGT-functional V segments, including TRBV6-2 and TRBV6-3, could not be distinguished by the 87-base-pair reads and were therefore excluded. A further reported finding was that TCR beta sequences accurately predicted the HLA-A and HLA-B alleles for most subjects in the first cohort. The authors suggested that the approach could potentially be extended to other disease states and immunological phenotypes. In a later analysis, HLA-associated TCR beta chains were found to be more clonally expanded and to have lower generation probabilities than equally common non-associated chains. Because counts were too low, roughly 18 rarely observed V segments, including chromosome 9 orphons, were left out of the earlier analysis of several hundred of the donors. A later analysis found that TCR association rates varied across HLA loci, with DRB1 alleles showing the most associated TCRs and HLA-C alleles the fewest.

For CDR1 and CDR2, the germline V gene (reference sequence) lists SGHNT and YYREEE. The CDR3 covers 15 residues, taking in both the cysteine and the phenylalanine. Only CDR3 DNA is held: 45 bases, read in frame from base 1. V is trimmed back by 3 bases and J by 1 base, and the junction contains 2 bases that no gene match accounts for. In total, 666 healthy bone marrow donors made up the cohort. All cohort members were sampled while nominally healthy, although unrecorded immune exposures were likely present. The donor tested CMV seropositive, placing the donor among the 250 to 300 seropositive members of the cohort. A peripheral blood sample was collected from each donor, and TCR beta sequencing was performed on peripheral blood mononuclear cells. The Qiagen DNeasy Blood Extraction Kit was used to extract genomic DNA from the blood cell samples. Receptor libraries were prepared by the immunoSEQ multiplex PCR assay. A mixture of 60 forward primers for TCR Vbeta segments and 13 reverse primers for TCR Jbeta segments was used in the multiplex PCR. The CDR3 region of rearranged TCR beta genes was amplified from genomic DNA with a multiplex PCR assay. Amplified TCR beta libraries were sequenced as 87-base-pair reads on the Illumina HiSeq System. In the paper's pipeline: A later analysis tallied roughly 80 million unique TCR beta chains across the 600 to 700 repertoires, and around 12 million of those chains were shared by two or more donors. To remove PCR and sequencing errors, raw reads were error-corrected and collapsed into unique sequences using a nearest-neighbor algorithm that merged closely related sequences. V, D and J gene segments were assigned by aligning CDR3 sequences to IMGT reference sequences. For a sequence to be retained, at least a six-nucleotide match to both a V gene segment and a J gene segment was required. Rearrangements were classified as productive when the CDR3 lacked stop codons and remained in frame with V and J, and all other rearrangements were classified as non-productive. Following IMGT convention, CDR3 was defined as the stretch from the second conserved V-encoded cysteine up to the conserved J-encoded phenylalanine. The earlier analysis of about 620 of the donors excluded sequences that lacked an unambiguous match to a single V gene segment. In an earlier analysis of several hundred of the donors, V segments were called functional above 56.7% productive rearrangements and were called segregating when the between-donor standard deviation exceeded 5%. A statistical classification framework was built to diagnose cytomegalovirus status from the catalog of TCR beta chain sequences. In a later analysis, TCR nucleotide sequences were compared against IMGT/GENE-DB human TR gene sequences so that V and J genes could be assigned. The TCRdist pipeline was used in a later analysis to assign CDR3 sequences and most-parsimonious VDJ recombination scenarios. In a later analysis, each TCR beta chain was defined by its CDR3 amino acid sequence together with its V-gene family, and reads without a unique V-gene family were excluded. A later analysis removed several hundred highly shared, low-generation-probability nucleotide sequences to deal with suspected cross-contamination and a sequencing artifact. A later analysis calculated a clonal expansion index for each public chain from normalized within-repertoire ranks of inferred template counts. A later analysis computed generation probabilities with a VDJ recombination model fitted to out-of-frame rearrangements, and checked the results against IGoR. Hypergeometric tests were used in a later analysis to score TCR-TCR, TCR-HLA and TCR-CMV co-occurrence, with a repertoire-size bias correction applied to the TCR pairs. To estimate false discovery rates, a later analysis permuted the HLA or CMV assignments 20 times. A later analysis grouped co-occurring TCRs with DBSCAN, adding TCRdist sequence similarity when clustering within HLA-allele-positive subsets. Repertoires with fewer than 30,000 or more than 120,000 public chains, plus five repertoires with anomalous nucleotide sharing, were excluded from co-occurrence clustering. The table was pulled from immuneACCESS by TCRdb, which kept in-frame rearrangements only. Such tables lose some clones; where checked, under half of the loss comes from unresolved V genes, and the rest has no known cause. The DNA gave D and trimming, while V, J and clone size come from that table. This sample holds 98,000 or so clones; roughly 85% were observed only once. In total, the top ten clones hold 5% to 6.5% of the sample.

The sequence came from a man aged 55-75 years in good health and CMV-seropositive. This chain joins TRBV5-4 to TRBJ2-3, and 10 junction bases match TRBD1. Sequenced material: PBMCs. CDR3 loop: CASSSGTGGTDTQYF. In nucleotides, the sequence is TGTGCCAGCAGCTCGGGGACAGGGGGCACAGATACGCAGTATTTT.